This T cell receptor beta chain was observed in a study of T cells after yellow fever vaccination. Whole-study findings and limits: Only a small proportion of the clonotypes turned up in both the CD4 and the CD8 compartments, likely arising from convergent recombination. Repertoires sorted by FACS could include abundant clonotypes that are contaminants from the bulk population.

The V gene's germline CDR1 is WSHSY and CDR2 SAAADI. After removal of 10 bases from V and 6 bases from J, the junction contained 9 bases not matched to a gene. This CDR3 comprises 13 residues. This clonotype showed up many times. The target antigen is unknown. TCRdb re-derived calls from the 5' RACE reads in MiXCR, one entry per CDR3 protein. Altogether approximately 240,000 distinct CDR3 sequences are present, approximately 3.8% being singletons, with the ten largest covering around 20%. This receptor was obtained from a man younger than 35 who received the YFV17D yellow fever vaccine. The chain is built from TRBV10-2 and TRBJ2-4; 7 bases align to TRBD2. The starting material was PBMCs, obtained 15 days after the yellow fever booster vaccination. CDR3 sequence reads: CATFGLVGNIQYF. CDR3 nucleotides: TGCGCCACCTTTGGACTAGTGGGAAACATTCAGTACTTC.